Listed here are 22 T cell receptor beta chains from one sample, sequenced in a study of cytomegalovirus exposure and HLA in healthy donors. PCR primers comprised 60 Vbeta and 13 Jbeta primers. The assay was immunoSEQ multiplex PCR, and TCRdb's table has in-frame clones only and misses some. The sample includes hundreds of thousands of clones, around 80% of them seen just once. Sequenced input: PBMCs. The source is a woman in her thirties or forties in good health and CMV-seronegative.

This chain links TRBV4-3 with TRBJ2-3; 7 bases are shared with TRBD1. J lost 0 bases, V lost 0 bases, and 9 bases had no gene match. This CDR3 is built from 18 residues. CDR1 and CDR2 (germline): LGHNA, YSLEER. CDR3 in amino acids: CASSQDGDSKTSTDTQYF. The CDR3 DNA reads TGCGCCAGCAGCCAAGATGGGGACAGCAAGACTAGCACAGATACGCAGTATTTT.

The chain joins TRBV2 to TRBJ1-4; 8 bases are a match to TRBD1. Unmatched junction bases numbered 6, after V lost 6 bases and J lost 3 bases. This CDR3 has 15 residues. Germline loops: CDR1 SNHLY, CDR2 FYNNEI. CDR3 nucleotides: TGTGCCAGCAGAGCAACAGGGGGATCTAATGAAAAACTGTTTTTT. Translation: CASRATGGSNEKLFF.

This clone was counted only a few times. The J gene is TRBJ1-1, the V gene TRBV5-1, with a possible D match to TRBD1 (6 bases). The germline CDR1 and CDR2 sequences are SGHRS and YFSETQ. CDR3 length: 15 amino acids. The V end was cut by 4 bases, the J end by 2 bases, with 15 bases between. The CDR3 DNA reads as TGCGCCAGCAGCCCAAGGACAGACCTTAACACTGAAGCTTTCTTT. Residues: CASSPRTDLNTEAFF.

The chain couples TRBV5-1 to TRBJ2-5; the D gene is possibly TRBD2 (5 bases). The germline V gene has CDR1 SGHRS and CDR2 YFSETQ. V was trimmed by 4 bases and J by 1 base, leaving 11 bases between them. The CDR3 runs to 14 residues. The CDR3 region is CASSQGLPQETQYF. DNA of the CDR3: TGCGCCAGCAGCCAAGGACTTCCCCAAGAGACCCAGTACTTC.

A word on this clone: A junction boundary mismatches the germline segment, possibly from a read error. The chain uses TRBV29-1 and TRBJ1-1; a weak D match, TRBD1 (6 bases). CDR1 SQVTM and CDR2 ANQGSEA come from the germline V gene. This CDR3 is built from 14 residues. This CDR3 reads CSIEGRIGGCEAFF. The CDR3 nucleotides read TGCAGCATTGAAGGACGGATAGGGGGATGTGAAGCTTTCTTT.

The rearrangement joins TRBV4-1 to TRBJ2-7; maybe TRBD2 (6 bases). The CDR3 spans 13 residues. V lost 0 bases, J lost 6 bases, and 9 bases lay in between. Germline V lookup: CDR1 MGHRA, CDR2 YSYEKL. In DNA, the CDR3 is TGCGCCAGCAGCCAAGAAACGGAGGGCGAGCAGTACTTC. Residues: CASSQETEGEQYF.

This clone was seen ten or more times. The chain uses TRBV6-4 and TRBJ1-1; D may be TRBD1 (6 bases). Germline V lookup: CDR1 MRHNA, CDR2 SNTAGT. The CDR3 consists of 13 residues. V lost 0 bases and J lost 10, with 12 bases in between. The CDR3 DNA is TGTGCCAGCAGTGACTCGGAGACAGGCCGAGCTTTCTTT. It specifies CASSDSETGRAFF.

The genes are TRBV7-2 and TRBJ1-1; D might be TRBD1 (5 bases). There are 13 residues in the CDR3. V was shortened by 3 bases and J by 1 base, with 6 bases between the two germline ends. The germline CDR1 and CDR2 sequences are SGHTA and FQGNSA. This chain's CDR3 is CASSFGGNTEAFF. The CDR3 DNA sequence: TGTGCCAGCAGCTTCGGGGGGAACACTGAAGCTTTCTTT.

This clone showed up just once. CDR3 loop: CASSLAGTSSGYTF. For the CDR3, the DNA is TGCGCCAGCAGCTTGGCCGGGACATCAAGCGGCTACACCTTC. V gene TRBV5-1 combines with J gene TRBJ1-2, with D perhaps TRBD1 (6 bases). Trimming shortened V by 0 bases and J by 8 bases, and 14 bases separated the two germline ends. This CDR3 spans 14 amino acids. The germline CDR1 and CDR2 sequences are SGHRS and YFSETQ.

A few counts support this clone. The chain uses TRBV5-6 and TRBJ2-7; D possibly corresponds to TRBD1 (6 bases). The CDR3 contains 15 residues. The germline V gene has CDR1 SGHDT and CDR2 YYEEEE. V gave up 4 bases and J gave up 0 bases, with 14 bases separating them. DNA for the CDR3: TGTGCCAGCAGCCCCCGGGACACCGTCTCCTACGAGCAGTACTTC. Translating gives CASSPRDTVSYEQYF.

As regards this clone: One junction end disagrees with the germline gene, perhaps due to a read error. Other DNA sequences in this specimen translate into the identical CDR3. This CDR3 reads CASRQGVWGNSPLHF. The CDR3 bases are TGTGCCAGCAGGCAGGGGGTCTGGGGTAATTCCCCCCTCCACTTT. This chain connects TRBV2 to TRBJ1-6, with 7 bases lining up with TRBD1. This CDR3 spans 15 amino acids. The germline gives CDR1 SNHLY, CDR2 FYNNEI.

This clone was seen a few times. This chain uses TRBV6-5 with TRBJ2-2; tentative D call: TRBD2 (5 bases). Per germline, CDR1 MNHEY and CDR2 SVGAGI. This CDR3 spans 14 amino acids. Trimming removed 2 bases at V and 1 base at J, with 5 bases between. The DNA of the CDR3 is TGTGCCAGCAGTTACGGAGGGAACACCGGGGAGCTGTTTTTT. This encodes CASSYGGNTGELFF.

This clone was observed a single time. This sequence joins TRBV5-1 and TRBJ1-3; D is unclear. V lost 0 bases to trimming and J lost 4 bases, with 14 bases between them. Germline loops: CDR1 SGHRS, CDR2 YFSETQ. CDR3 length equals 16 residues. In DNA, the CDR3 is TGCGCCAGCAGCTTGGTTGGTACGCTAGGAGGAAACACCATATATTTT. The encoded protein is CASSLVGTLGGNTIYF.

This clone was seen a handful of times. The chain combines TRBV2 with TRBJ1-1; TRBD1 might be the D (5 bases). This CDR3 comprises 13 residues. Trimming pared 7 bases from V and 1 base from J, leaving 10 bases between. CDR1 is SNHLY, CDR2 FYNNEI, per germline. CDR3 region: CASTGTGNTEAFF. Written as DNA, the CDR3 is TGTGCCAGCACCGGGACTGGGAACACTGAAGCTTTCTTT.

In DNA form, the CDR3 reads TGTGCCGCCTTCCGGACTGAAGCTTTCTTT. Translating it yields CAAFRTEAFF. V is TRBV30 and J is TRBJ1-1; D not resolved. CDR3 length equals 10 residues. Deletions cut 8 bases from V and 5 bases from J, with 9 bases between. The V gene's germline CDR1 is GTSNPN and CDR2 SVGIG (reference sequence).

CDR3 sequence reads: CASSLDRPTDTQYF. The CDR3 DNA follows: TGTGCCAGCAGCTTGGACAGGCCAACAGATACGCAGTATTTT. This rearrangement joins TRBV5-5 to TRBJ2-3; tentative D call: TRBD1 (5 bases). There are 14 residues in the CDR3. Germline CDR1 SGHKS, CDR2 YYEKEE (reference sequence). Trimming left V 0 bases short and J 3 bases short, with 8 bases between.

The V and J genes are TRBV29-1 and TRBJ2-3; D uncertain. V was pared by 5 bases and J by 3 bases, with 21 bases between. CDR1 is SQVTM and CDR2 is ANQGSEA in the germline V gene. This CDR3 contains 16 residues. In nucleotides, the CDR3 is TGCAGCGTTTGTTTAGACACATGGGTCCCTACAGATACGCAGTATTTT. Translating gives CSVCLDTWVPTDTQYF.

The chain recombines TRBV7-2 with TRBJ1-2, with 8 bases matching TRBD1. This CDR3 contains 13 residues. Germline V gene lookup returns CDR1 SGHTA and CDR2 FQGNSA. With 7 bases clipped from V and 7 bases from J, the junction kept 8 bases outside the gene matches. The CDR3 coding sequence is TGTGCCAGCACTCCCCAGGGGGCCCTTGGCTACACCTTC. It translates to CASTPQGALGYTF.

The rearrangement links TRBV7-3 to TRBJ2-1; no definite D call. V was shortened by 1 base and J by 0 bases, with 7 bases between the two germline ends. The CDR3 is 15 amino acids. The germline CDR1 and CDR2 sequences are SGHTA and FQGTGA. CDR3 nucleotide sequence: TGTGCCAGCAGCTTAAGACTGAACTCCTACAATGAGCAGTTCTTC. Amino acid sequence: CASSLRLNSYNEQFF.

The J gene is TRBJ2-5, the V gene TRBV28, with 8 bases lining up with TRBD2. CDR1 and CDR2 from the germline V gene are MDHEN and SYDVKM. V shed 9 bases and J 5 bases; nucleotides not matched to a gene: 5. CDR3 length: 12 residues. The CDR3 bases are TGTGCCAGTGACGGGGGGGCGGAGACCCAGTACTTC. Translation gives CASDGGAETQYF.

The CDR3 spells CAISSTGDGDTQYF. CDR3 coding DNA: TGTGCCATCAGTTCGACAGGGGATGGAGATACGCAGTATTTT. The chain recombines TRBV10-3 with TRBJ2-3; 8 nucleotides match TRBD1. V shed 5 bases, J shed 5 bases, and the junction held 6 bases outside the gene matches. The CDR3 is made up of 14 amino acids. Looked up from germline, CDR1 is ENHRY and CDR2 is SYGVKD.

The rearrangement uses TRBV4-1 and TRBJ2-5; 7 bases line up with TRBD2. With 2 bases clipped from V and 4 bases from J, the junction kept 1 base outside the gene matches. This CDR3 is 13 amino acids long. Germline-derived CDR1 and CDR2 are MGHRA and YSYEKL. DNA of the CDR3: TGCGCCAGCAGCCAATGGGGGGGAGAGACCCAGTACTTC. Amino acid sequence: CASSQWGGETQYF.